This T cell receptor beta chain is drawn from a study of blood T cell repertoires in COVID-19. Germline CDR1 MGHDK, CDR2 SYGVNS. This CDR3 spans 14 amino acids. V was pared by 10 bases and J by 3 bases, with 8 bases of the junction left unmatched. This clone turned up a few times. The assay was immunoSEQ multiplex PCR, and TCRdb's table has in-frame clones only and misses some. Counted here are over 250,000 clones, about 90% occurring once; the ten biggest clones make up roughly 1.9%. This sequence was found in a woman aged 55-70 years who had recovered from COVID-19. This chain uses TRBV25-1 with TRBJ1-1; 10 bases fit TRBD1. The material sequenced was PBMCs or T cells enriched from blood (not recorded which). Here the CDR3 reads CATQDRGPHTEAFF. CDR3 DNA sequence: TGTGCCACCCAAGACAGGGGGCCTCACACTGAAGCTTTCTTT.